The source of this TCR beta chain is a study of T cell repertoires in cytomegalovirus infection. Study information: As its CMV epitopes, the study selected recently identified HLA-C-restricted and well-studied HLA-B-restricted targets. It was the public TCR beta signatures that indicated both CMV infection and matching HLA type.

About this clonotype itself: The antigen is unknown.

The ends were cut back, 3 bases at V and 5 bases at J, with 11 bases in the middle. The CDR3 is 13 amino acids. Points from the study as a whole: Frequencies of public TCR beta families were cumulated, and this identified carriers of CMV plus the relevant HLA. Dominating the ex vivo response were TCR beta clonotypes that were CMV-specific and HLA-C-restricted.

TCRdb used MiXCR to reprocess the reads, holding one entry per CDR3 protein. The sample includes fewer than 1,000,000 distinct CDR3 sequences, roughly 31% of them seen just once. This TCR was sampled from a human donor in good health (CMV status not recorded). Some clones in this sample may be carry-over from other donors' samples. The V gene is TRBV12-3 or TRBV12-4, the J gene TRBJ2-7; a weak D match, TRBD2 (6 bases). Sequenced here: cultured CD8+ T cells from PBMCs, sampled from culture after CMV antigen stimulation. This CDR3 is CASSLGGSHEQYF. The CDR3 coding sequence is TGTGCCAGCAGTTTGGGGGGATCCCACGAGCAGTACTTC.